This TCR beta chain was sequenced in a study of identical twins. Findings of the study overall: Among beta out-of-frame sequences, excess sharing between twins appeared weaker.

A note on this clonotype: Its target is not known.

Template switching added a universal primer binding site, and final cDNA carried unique molecular identifiers. TCRdb ran MiXCR on the 5' RACE reads and lists one entry per CDR3 protein. The sample contains around 1.7 million distinct CDR3 sequences, under 35% of which appear only once. The V segment lost 11 bases and the J segment 4 bases; nucleotides outside the gene matches: 4. Germline CDR1 is MNHNS and CDR2 is SASEGT. The CDR3 runs 13 residues. The V gene is TRBV6-1, the J gene TRBJ2-5, with TRBD2 identical over 13 bases. This clonotype was obtained from a newborn girl in good health. Sequenced: cord blood. This chain's CDR3 is CAGRLAGGETQYF. The DNA of the CDR3 is TGTGCCGGTAGACTAGCGGGGGGAGAGACCCAGTACTTC.